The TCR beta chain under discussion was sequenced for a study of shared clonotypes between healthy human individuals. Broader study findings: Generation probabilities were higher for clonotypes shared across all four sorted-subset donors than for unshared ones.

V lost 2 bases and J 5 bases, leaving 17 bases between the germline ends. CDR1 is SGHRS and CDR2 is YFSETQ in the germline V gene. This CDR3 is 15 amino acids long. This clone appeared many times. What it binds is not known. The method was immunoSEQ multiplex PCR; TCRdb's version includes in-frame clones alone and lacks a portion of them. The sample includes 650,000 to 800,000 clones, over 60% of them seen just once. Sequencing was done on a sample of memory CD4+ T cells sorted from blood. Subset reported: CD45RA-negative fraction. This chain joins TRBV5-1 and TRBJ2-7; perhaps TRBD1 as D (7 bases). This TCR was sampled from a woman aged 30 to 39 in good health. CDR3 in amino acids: CASSLMDGGTDEQYF. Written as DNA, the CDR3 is TGCGCCAGCAGCTTAATGGATGGGGGGACAGACGAGCAGTACTTC.